Sequencing of this T cell receptor (beta chain) was carried out in a study of T-cell memory formation after mild COVID-19. The V end was cut by 2 bases, the J end by 3 bases, with 13 bases between. The CDR3 loop spans 15 amino acids. Germline V gene data show CDR1 as MGHRA and CDR2 as YSYEKL. One entry per CDR3 protein, called by TCRdb with MiXCR from the 5' RACE reads. Of around 390,000 distinct CDR3 sequences listed, about 16% are singletons. J is TRBJ1-1 and V is TRBV4-1; D ambiguous. The TCR was taken from a man between 18 and 35 years old who had mild COVID-19 (a few samples of this study predate the infection). Cell type and time point are not known. The sample consisted of PBMCs or a T cell subset sorted from them (not recorded which). CDR3 DNA: TGCGCCAGCAGCCAACCTGGCCCGGGAGACACTGAAGCTTTCTTT. Its translation is CASSQPGPGDTEAFF.